The rows below give T cell receptor beta chains drawn from one sample of a study of beta chain features in type 1 diabetes. Using immunoSEQ multiplex PCR, the repertoire was profiled, and TCRdb retains in-frame clones only, with some absent. The table shows under 300,000 clones, with around 24% occurring only once. The sequenced sample was naive CD4+ T cells from blood. The source is a woman between 25 and 40 years old with type 1 diabetes. Each CDR3 is given with its conserved first and last residue. A D gene is named only where the DNA matches it firmly. Expanded clones get a size class; other rows say once, few or many, or leave the size out.

TRBJ1-5 | . | TRBV30 | few | CAWSVLGRHQPQHF | TGTGCCTGGAGTGTATTAGGGAGGCATCAGCCCCAGCATTTT
TRBJ2-2 | TRBD1 | TRBV5-1 | few | CASSRQGPNTGELFF | TGCGCCAGCTCCAGACAGGGACCGAACACCGGGGAGCTGTTTTTT
TRBJ2-3 | TRBD2 | TRBV9 | . | CASSVLSGIADTQYF | TGTGCCAGCAGCGTATTGAGCGGGATCGCAGATACGCAGTATTTT
TRBJ1-1 | . | TRBV2 | few | CASKERNTEAFF | TGTGCCAGCAAGGAGAGGAACACTGAAGCTTTCTTT
TRBJ2-1 | TRBD2 | TRBV7-9 | . | CASSPLAGLSYNEQFF | TGTGCCAGCAGCCCGCTAGCGGGGCTATCCTACAATGAGCAGTTCTTC
TRBJ1-2 | . | TRBV30 | few | CAWTPGTNYGYTF | TGTGCCTGGACCCCGGGAACGAACTATGGCTACACCTTC
TRBJ2-1 | TRBD2 | TRBV18 | . | CASSPSAGVYNEQFF | TGTGCCAGCTCACCTTCCGCGGGAGTCTACAATGAGCAGTTCTTC
TRBJ2-1 | TRBD2 | TRBV10-3 | . | CAIRDLGTSGNEQFF | TGTGCCATCAGGGACCTAGGGACTAGCGGGAATGAGCAGTTCTTC
TRBJ1-2 | . | TRBV7-9 | . | CASSKVVQAYGYTF | TGTGCCAGCAGCAAAGTAGTCCAGGCCTATGGCTACACCTTC
TRBJ2-5 | TRBD2 | TRBV4-1 | few | CASSQNPGTSQETQYF | TGCGCCAGCAGCCAAAACCCAGGGACTAGCCAAGAGACCCAGTACTTC
TRBJ2-1 | TRBD2 | TRBV4-1 | few | CASSQEGGTPYNEQFF | TGCGCCAGCAGCCAAGAGGGGGGGACTCCTTACAATGAGCAGTTCTTC
TRBJ2-1 | TRBD2 | TRBV18 | few | CASSPRGTSGHSSYNEQFF | TGTGCCAGCTCACCACGAGGGACTAGCGGGCACAGCTCCTACAATGAGCAGTTCTTC
TRBJ2-5 | . | TRBV18 | few | CASSLLRSQETQYF | TGTGCCAGCTCACTACTGAGATCTCAAGAGACCCAGTACTTC
TRBJ1-2 | . | TRBV29-1 | . | CSGLTFSGRANYGYTF | TGCAGCGGGTTGACTTTTTCGGGGAGGGCTAACTATGGCTACACCTTC
TRBJ2-1 | TRBD2 | TRBV5-1 | few | CASSLGTSGSNEQFF | TGCGCCAGCAGCTTGGGGACTAGCGGGAGTAATGAGCAGTTCTTC
TRBJ2-1 | . | TRBV29-1 | . | CSVDGSNGDEQFF | TGCAGCGTGGACGGGTCTAACGGGGATGAGCAGTTCTTC
TRBJ2-1 | TRBD1 | TRBV19 | . | CASSDRGPSYNEQFF | TGTGCCAGTAGTGACAGGGGCCCCTCCTACAATGAGCAGTTCTTC
TRBJ1-2 | . | TRBV29-1 | . | CSADSVNYGYTF | TGCAGCGCGGACAGCGTTAACTATGGCTACACCTTC
TRBJ2-5 | . | TRBV28 | . | CASSLGDKRQETQYF | TGTGCCAGCAGCTTAGGAGACAAGCGGCAAGAGACCCAGTACTTC
TRBJ2-1 | TRBD2 | TRBV2 | . | CASSASAGGYNEQFF | TGTGCCAGCAGTGCGTCAGCGGGGGGCTACAATGAGCAGTTCTTC
TRBJ2-7 | . | TRBV28 | few | CASSFWAGAREQYF | TGTGCCAGCAGTTTCTGGGCGGGGGCACGGGAGCAGTACTTC
TRBJ2-7 | . | TRBV9 | few | CASSVELGTYEQYF | TGTGCCAGCAGCGTAGAACTAGGTACCTACGAGCAGTACTTC
TRBJ1-2 | . | TRBV5-1 | few | CASSLDSEGGYTF | TGCGCCAGCAGCTTGGACAGTGAGGGTGGCTACACCTTC
TRBJ2-1 | . | TRBV14 | few | CASSQSTGNGPYNEQFF | TGTGCCAGCAGCCAGTCCACAGGGAATGGACCTTACAATGAGCAGTTCTTC
TRBJ2-1 | TRBD1 | TRBV5-1 | . | CASSLQQGGSYNEQFF | TGCGCCAGCAGCTTGCAACAGGGGGGCTCCTACAATGAGCAGTTCTTC
TRBJ2-3 | . | TRBV5-6 | . | CASSPPSGQGNPDTQYF | TGTGCCAGCAGCCCCCCTTCCGGGCAGGGGAACCCAGATACGCAGTATTTT